The 11 T cell receptor beta chains below were found in one sample sequenced in a study of T-cell memory formation after mild COVID-19. TCRdb reanalysed the 5' RACE reads using MiXCR and keeps one entry per CDR3 protein. This table holds 430,000 or so distinct CDR3 sequences, about 23% found once. The sequenced material came from PBMCs or a T cell subset sorted from them (not recorded which). The receptor source for this set is an adult woman who had mild COVID-19 (a few samples of this study predate the infection). Cell type and time point are not known.

This clonotype has only a few counts. The chain uses TRBV7-6 and TRBJ2-7; 7 positions match TRBD2. This CDR3 contains 16 residues. Trimming removed 4 bases from V and 3 bases from J; junction bases left unmatched: 12. CDR1 is SGHVS, CDR2 FNYEAQ, per germline. The CDR3 DNA reads TGTGCCAGCAGCTCCTCCGGGACTAAGGACCACTACGAGCAGTACTTC. Translation: CASSSSGTKDHYEQYF.

This clonotype occurred a few times. The chain carries TRBV5-1 and TRBJ2-7; D is ambiguous. The germline V gene has CDR1 SGHRS and CDR2 YFSETQ. Trimming cost V 2 bases and J 3 bases, with 15 bases left between them. This CDR3 is 15 amino acids long. CDR3 nucleotide sequence: TGCGCCAGCAGCTTAGGGAAGGGTCCCTTCTACGAGCAGTACTTC. Its protein is CASSLGKGPFYEQYF.

This sequence joins TRBV6-1 and TRBJ1-1; no clear D. Per germline, CDR1 MNHNS and CDR2 SASEGT. This CDR3 is 13 amino acids long. V was shortened by 2 bases and J by 5 bases, with 9 bases between the two germline ends. Written as DNA, the CDR3 is TGTGCCAGCAGTGAACTTGGAGGAACTGAAGCTTTCTTT. This sequence encodes CASSELGGTEAFF.

The sample holds a few counts of this clonotype. The chain carries TRBV7-8 and TRBJ2-2, with a weak D call TRBD2 (5 bases). Germline CDR1 and CDR2: SGHVS and FQNEAQ. V lost 2 bases and J lost 6, with 19 bases in between. This CDR3 has 17 residues. Here the CDR3 reads CASSLPGLAEYPGELFF. The CDR3 DNA reads TGTGCCAGCAGCTTACCCGGGCTAGCCGAATACCCCGGGGAGCTGTTTTTT.

This clonotype showed up just a few times. The gene calls are TRBV18 and TRBJ2-5; D may correspond to TRBD1 or TRBD2 (5 bases each). The CDR3 is made up of 14 amino acids. Trimming removed 6 bases from V and 3 bases from J, with 14 bases in between. CDR1 and CDR2 from the germline V gene are KGHSH and LQKENI. Here the CDR3 DNA reads TGTGCCAGCTCCAACTCGGGGCGCAAAGAGACCCAGTACTTC. This gives the protein CASSNSGRKETQYF.

This clonotype has more than one count but fewer than ten. The chain couples TRBV18 to TRBJ2-5; 7 bases line up with TRBD1. The trim removed 2 bases at V and 2 bases at J, leaving 2 bases unmatched. From germline, CDR1 is KGHSH and CDR2 LQKENI. This CDR3 comprises 14 residues. The chain's CDR3 is CASSPDRVQETQYF. For the CDR3, the DNA is TGTGCCAGCTCACCAGACAGGGTACAAGAGACCCAGTACTTC.

This clonotype was seen a handful of times. This chain uses TRBV4-1 with TRBJ2-2; D gene uncertain. CDR1 is MGHRA and CDR2 is YSYEKL in the germline V gene. The CDR3 runs to 15 residues. V was trimmed by 1 base and J by 7 bases, leaving 13 bases between them. The CDR3 loop reads CASSQGVGRLGELFF. In DNA form, the CDR3 reads TGCGCCAGCAGCCAAGGTGTAGGCAGGCTCGGGGAGCTGTTTTTT.

The chain employs TRBV7-2 and TRBJ1-6, with 10 bases aligning to TRBD1. CDR1 SGHTA and CDR2 FQGNSA come from the germline V gene. V was clipped by 4 bases and J by 9 bases; unmatched bases: 15. The CDR3 contains 18 residues. CDR3 coding DNA: TGTGCCAGCAGCTCACTTAGGGGGACAGGGGCTGGTTTTTCACCCCTCCACTTT. It translates to CASSSLRGTGAGFSPLHF. The whole variable domain, filled in from reference TRBV7-2 and TRBJ1-6, reads GAGVSQSPSNKVTEKGKDVELRCDPISGHTALYWYRQSLGQGLEFLIYFQGNSAPDKSGLPSDRFSAERTGGSVSTLTIQRTQQEDSAVYLCASSSLRGTGAGFSPLHFGNGTRLTVT.

The gene calls are TRBV12-3 or TRBV12-4 and TRBJ1-1, with 12 bases identical to TRBD1. The CDR3 totals 16 residues. Trimming took 7 bases from V and 10 from J; bases not matched to a gene: 16. Here the CDR3 DNA reads TGTGCCAGCATCTCCGACTGGGACAGGGGGCGGAACGGAGCTTTCTTT. Amino acids: CASISDWDRGRNGAFF.

The chain joins TRBV2 to TRBJ2-7; D gene uncertain. V dropped 2 bases and J dropped 2 bases, with 13 bases sitting between them. Germline V lookup: CDR1 SNHLY, CDR2 FYNNEI. There are 15 residues in the CDR3. The CDR3: CASSERFSGPYEQYF. CDR3 in DNA: TGTGCCAGCAGTGAACGATTCTCCGGGCCCTACGAGCAGTACTTC.

This clonotype was detected only a few times. The V call is TRBV5-4, the J call TRBJ2-5, with D unresolved. The CDR3 consists of 13 residues. Germline V gene sequence: CDR1 SGHNT, CDR2 YYREEE (reference sequence). The germline V and J ends were trimmed by 2 bases and 1 base, with 6 bases remaining between them. In DNA, the CDR3 is TGTGCCAGCAGCTTTGACACCCAAGAGACCCAGTACTTC. This sequence encodes CASSFDTQETQYF.